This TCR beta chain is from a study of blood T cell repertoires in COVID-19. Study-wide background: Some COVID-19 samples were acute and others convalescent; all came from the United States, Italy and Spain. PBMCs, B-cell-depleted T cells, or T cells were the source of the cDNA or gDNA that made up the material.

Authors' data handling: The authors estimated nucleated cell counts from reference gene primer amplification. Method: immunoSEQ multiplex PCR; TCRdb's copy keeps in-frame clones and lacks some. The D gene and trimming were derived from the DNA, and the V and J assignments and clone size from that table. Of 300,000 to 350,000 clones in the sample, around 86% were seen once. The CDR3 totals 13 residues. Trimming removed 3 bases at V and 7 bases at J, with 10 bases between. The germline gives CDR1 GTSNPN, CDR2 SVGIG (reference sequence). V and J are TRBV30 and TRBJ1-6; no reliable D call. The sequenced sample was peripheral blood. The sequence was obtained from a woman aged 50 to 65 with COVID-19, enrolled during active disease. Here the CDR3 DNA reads TGTGCCTGGAGACGGGTCATCAATTCACCCCTCCACTTT. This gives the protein CAWRRVINSPLHF. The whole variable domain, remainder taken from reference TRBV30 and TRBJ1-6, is SQTIHQWPATLVQPVGSPLSLECTVEGTSNPNLYWYRQAAGRGLQLLFYSVGIGQISSEVPQNLSASRPQDRQFILSSKKLLLSDSGFYLCAWRRVINSPLHFGNGTRLTVT.